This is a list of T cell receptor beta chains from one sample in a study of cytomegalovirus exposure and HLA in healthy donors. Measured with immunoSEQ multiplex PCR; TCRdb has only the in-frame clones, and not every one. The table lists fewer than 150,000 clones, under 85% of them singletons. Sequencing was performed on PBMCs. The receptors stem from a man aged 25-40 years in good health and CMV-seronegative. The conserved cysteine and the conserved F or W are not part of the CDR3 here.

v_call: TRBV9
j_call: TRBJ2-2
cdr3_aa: ASSLGGANTGELF

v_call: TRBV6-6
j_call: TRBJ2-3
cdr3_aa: ASSYSSGSTDTQY

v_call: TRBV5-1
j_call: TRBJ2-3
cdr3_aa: ASSFQGGPSTDTQY

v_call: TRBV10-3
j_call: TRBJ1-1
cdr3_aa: AISESRQGENTEAF

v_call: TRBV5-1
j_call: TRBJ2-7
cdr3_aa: ASTPAFTGGEQY

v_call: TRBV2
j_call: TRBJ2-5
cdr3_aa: ASSGEAGGETQY

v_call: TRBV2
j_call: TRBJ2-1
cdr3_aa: ASTEVYNEQF

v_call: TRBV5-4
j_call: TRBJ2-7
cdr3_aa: ASSKYSGQSSYEQY

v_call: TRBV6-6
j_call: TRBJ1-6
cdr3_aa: ASRDRGGSSPLH

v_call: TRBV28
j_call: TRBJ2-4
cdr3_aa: ASSFSPGQVRNIQY

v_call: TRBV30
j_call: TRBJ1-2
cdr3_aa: AGGAEPGGAGYT

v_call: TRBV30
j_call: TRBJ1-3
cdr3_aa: AWSVQDRGTIY

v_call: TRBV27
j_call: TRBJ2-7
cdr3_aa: ASSSQKSGTAYEQY

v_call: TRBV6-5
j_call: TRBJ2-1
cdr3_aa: ASSYEWESSYNEQF

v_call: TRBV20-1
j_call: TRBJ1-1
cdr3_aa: SASSPTEAF

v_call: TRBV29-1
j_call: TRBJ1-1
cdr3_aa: SVEGIQGNTEAF

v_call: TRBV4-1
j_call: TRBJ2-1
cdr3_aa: ASSQDPEVWQF

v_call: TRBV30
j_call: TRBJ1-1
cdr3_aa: AWDAGYNTEAF

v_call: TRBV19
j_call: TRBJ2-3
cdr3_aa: ASSRDRGSPTDTQY

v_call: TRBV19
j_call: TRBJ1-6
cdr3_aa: ATSGQANSPLH

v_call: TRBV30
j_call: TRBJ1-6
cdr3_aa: AWSGQQTFRSSPLH

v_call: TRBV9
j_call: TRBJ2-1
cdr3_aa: ASSVGADNEQF

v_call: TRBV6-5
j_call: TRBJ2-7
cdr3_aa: ASSVDRGHLHEQY

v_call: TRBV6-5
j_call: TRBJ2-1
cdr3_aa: ASSYSDQGLRGEQF

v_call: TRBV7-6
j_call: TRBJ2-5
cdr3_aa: ASEQGLALLGTQY

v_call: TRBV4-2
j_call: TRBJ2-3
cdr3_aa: ASSQDRGGGTDTQY

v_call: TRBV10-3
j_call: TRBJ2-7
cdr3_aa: AISGQGGLNSYEQY

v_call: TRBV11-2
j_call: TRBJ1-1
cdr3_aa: ASSLIRLAEAF

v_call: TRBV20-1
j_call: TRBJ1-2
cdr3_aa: SARLLDGYT

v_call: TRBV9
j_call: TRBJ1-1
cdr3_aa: ASSVLPGHPTTEAF

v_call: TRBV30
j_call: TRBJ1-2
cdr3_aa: AWSDYGNYGYT

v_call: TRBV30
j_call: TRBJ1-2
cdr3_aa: AWSLGTGPYGYT

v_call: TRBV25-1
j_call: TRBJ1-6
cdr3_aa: ASSEYGGGDNSPLH

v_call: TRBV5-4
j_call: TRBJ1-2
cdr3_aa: ASSFQGSGLNYGYT

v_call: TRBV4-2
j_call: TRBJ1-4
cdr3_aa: ASSLYPGGGYEKLF

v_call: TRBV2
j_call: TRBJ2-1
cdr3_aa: ASSPGTYNEQF

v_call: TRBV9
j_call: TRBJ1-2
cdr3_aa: ASSTDGGYT